The 30 T cell receptor beta chains given below trace back to one sample, sequenced in a study of cytomegalovirus exposure and HLA in healthy donors. The PCR employed 60 Vbeta primers together with 13 Jbeta primers. The data were produced by immunoSEQ multiplex PCR, yet TCRdb's version contains in-frame clones alone and is incomplete. The sample lists around 170,000 clones; more than 75% were seen once. Sample: PBMCs. The receptors stem from a male donor in good health and CMV-seronegative.

CDR3 DNA sequence: TGTGCCAGCAGCACCCCCGGGACTAGCCTCTCAGATACGCAGTATTTT. Translating it yields CASSTPGTSLSDTQYF. V gene TRBV9 combines with J gene TRBJ2-3, with TRBD2 identical over 9 bases. Germline V CDR1 and CDR2: SGDLS, YYNGEE. The ends lost 4 bases at V and 4 bases at J; junction bases unmatched: 10. The CDR3 spans 16 residues.

The V gene is TRBV13, the J gene TRBJ1-5; possible D gene TRBD1, 5 bases. CDR3 length: 14 residues. Germline CDR1 is PRHDT and CDR2 is FYEKMQ (reference sequence). The V end was cut by 5 bases, the J end by 7 bases, with 15 bases between. CDR3: CASSEGRVTQPQHF. Here the CDR3 DNA reads TGTGCCAGCAGCGAAGGCAGGGTTACACAGCCCCAGCATTTT.

This chain connects TRBV5-4 to TRBJ1-2, with D maybe TRBD1 (6 bases). This CDR3 contains 15 residues. V lost 2 bases, J lost 2 bases, and 13 bases lay in between. CDR1 and CDR2 from the germline V gene are SGHNT and YYREEE (reference sequence). For the CDR3, the DNA is TGTGCCAGCAGCTTTCGGTCGACAGGCAACTATGGCTACACCTTC. Amino acid sequence: CASSFRSTGNYGYTF.

V is TRBV27 and J is TRBJ1-6; tentatively, D is TRBD1 (5 bases). Germline-derived CDR1 and CDR2 are MNHEY and SMNVEV (reference sequence). The germline V and J ends were trimmed by 2 bases and 9 bases, with 11 bases remaining between them. This CDR3 has 14 amino acids. CDR3 sequence reads: CASSLRGTRSPLHF. CDR3 in DNA: TGTGCCAGCAGTTTACGGGGGACCCGTTCACCCCTCCACTTT.

This clone was seen a single time. This rearrangement joins TRBV7-2 to TRBJ2-5; D remains ambiguous. V was cut by 2 bases and J by 4 bases, with 5 bases left in between. In germline, CDR1 is SGHTA, CDR2 FQGNSA. This CDR3 region has 12 residues. The CDR3 is CASSLLGETQYF. The CDR3, as DNA: TGTGCCAGCAGCTTACTAGGAGAGACCCAGTACTTC.

The J gene is TRBJ2-7, the V gene TRBV5-6, with 9 positions matching TRBD1. The length of the CDR3 is 16 residues. The J segment lost 3 bases and the V segment lost 4 bases, leaving 11 bases of the junction unmatched. Germline V gives CDR1 SGHDT, CDR2 YYEEEE. CDR3 in amino acids: CASSTDTGGVLYEQYF. In DNA form, the CDR3 reads TGTGCCAGCAGCACCGATACAGGGGGCGTGCTCTACGAGCAGTACTTC.

This clone was recorded once. The chain carries TRBV30 and TRBJ2-5; TRBD1 aligns across 10 bases. The CDR3 is made up of 15 amino acids. Trimming cost V 2 bases and J 5 bases; bases outside gene matches: 8. From germline, CDR1 is GTSNPN and CDR2 SVGIG (reference sequence). In nucleotides, the CDR3 is TGTGCCTGGAGTCCCGGGACAGGGGCAGGGGAGACCCAGTACTTC. Amino acid sequence: CAWSPGTGAGETQYF.

The genes are TRBV9 and TRBJ1-1; the match to TRBD1 covers 7 bases. Germline V gives CDR1 SGDLS, CDR2 YYNGEE. With 4 bases clipped from V and 7 bases from J, the junction kept 7 bases outside the gene matches. The CDR3 covers 13 residues. The chain's CDR3 is CASSTGDFHEAFF. DNA of the CDR3: TGTGCCAGCAGCACAGGGGACTTTCATGAAGCTTTCTTT.

The V and J genes are TRBV4-1 and TRBJ2-1; 10 bases line up with TRBD2. V lost 0 bases, J lost 6 bases, and 5 bases stayed unmatched. Looked up from germline, CDR1 is MGHRA and CDR2 is YSYEKL. CDR3 length equals 16 residues. In DNA form, the CDR3 reads TGCGCCAGCAGCCAAGAAGCGGGGGGGCCACGCAATGAGCAGTTCTTC. Translating gives CASSQEAGGPRNEQFF.

The chain has TRBV10-3 and TRBJ1-6, with 7 positions matching TRBD1. In germline, CDR1 is ENHRY, CDR2 SYGVKD. This CDR3 region has 16 residues. The V and J ends lost 2 bases and 7 bases, in that order; junction bases with no gene match: 8. The CDR3 sequence is CAISELGVTGNSPLHF. The CDR3 DNA follows: TGTGCCATCAGTGAGCTTGGTGTGACAGGGAATTCACCCCTCCACTTT.

V usage is TRBV29-1 and J usage is TRBJ2-6; 7 bases align to TRBD2. Germline values: CDR1 SQVTM, CDR2 ANQGSEA. This CDR3 contains 14 residues. The junction had 3 bases not matched to a gene; V was cut back by 4 bases and J by 3 bases. The CDR3 nucleotides are TGCAGCGTTGGGGGGGGAGGTGGGGCCAACGTCCTGACTTTC. Translation: CSVGGGGGANVLTF.

The DNA of the CDR3 is TGCGCCAGCAGCCAGCCGGGACAGCTCACTGAAGCTTTCTTT. As protein: CASSQPGQLTEAFF. The V and J genes are TRBV4-1 and TRBJ1-1, with 7 nucleotides matching TRBD1. Germline CDR1 and CDR2: MGHRA and YSYEKL. There are 14 residues in the CDR3. Trimming at V came to 3 bases and at J to 4 bases, leaving 5 bases not matched to a gene.

The CDR3 DNA is TGTGCCAGCAGTCAGGGGACTAGCGGAATGGATACGCAGTATTTT. Protein sequence: CASSQGTSGMDTQYF. The V gene is TRBV6-5, the J gene TRBJ2-3; TRBD2 matches at 11 bases. The CDR3 contains 15 residues. Germline CDR1 and CDR2: MNHEY and SVGAGI. J gave up 6 bases and V 5 bases, and 7 bases lay outside the gene matches.

This rearrangement joins TRBV2 to TRBJ1-2; weak D call: TRBD1 (5 bases). The CDR3 is 15 residues long. V was pared by 0 bases and J by 3 bases, with 11 bases between. CDR1 SNHLY and CDR2 FYNNEI come from the germline V gene. CDR3 sequence reads: CASSEADSRDYGYTF. DNA for the CDR3: TGTGCCAGCAGTGAAGCCGACAGTCGGGACTATGGCTACACCTTC.

In its sample, this clone was seen a few times. This sequence joins TRBV4-3 and TRBJ1-5, with a tentative D call TRBD1 (6 bases). In germline, CDR1 is LGHNA, CDR2 YSLEER. V was trimmed by 4 bases and J by 4 bases, leaving 14 bases between them. The CDR3 length is 15 residues. CDR3 sequence: CASSPSGGPNQPQHF. In nucleotides, the CDR3 is TGCGCCAGCAGCCCTAGCGGGGGGCCAAATCAGCCCCAGCATTTT.

The chain has TRBV7-2 and TRBJ2-7; 9 bases match TRBD2. J gave up 1 base and V 5 bases, and 9 bases lay outside the gene matches. The CDR3 totals 16 residues. The germline gives CDR1 SGHTA, CDR2 FQGNSA. The chain's CDR3 is CASSPAGGVDSYEQYF. CDR3 nucleotide sequence: TGTGCCAGCAGCCCAGCGGGGGGCGTTGATTCCTACGAGCAGTACTTC.

J is TRBJ1-2 and V is TRBV29-1; D not certain. The CDR3 extends over 12 amino acids. Trimming cost V 3 bases and J 0 bases, with 5 bases left between them. Per the germline V gene, CDR1 is SQVTM and CDR2 is ANQGSEA. The CDR3 protein is CSVDSSNYGYTF. The CDR3 DNA reads TGCAGCGTTGACAGTTCTAACTATGGCTACACCTTC.

The chain carries TRBV29-1 and TRBJ1-1, with D possibly being TRBD1 (6 bases). Germline V gene sequence: CDR1 SQVTM, CDR2 ANQGSEA. V lost 0 bases and J lost 1, with 9 bases in between. The CDR3 sequence is 14 residues long. CDR3 DNA: TGCAGCGTTGAAGATACAGGGCGGAACACTGAAGCTTTCTTT. Its translation is CSVEDTGRNTEAFF.

The chain combines TRBV29-1 with TRBJ2-6; a possible D gene is TRBD2 (5 bases). Germline V CDR1 and CDR2: SQVTM, ANQGSEA. This CDR3 is 15 amino acids long. V lost 3 bases, J lost 2 bases, and 11 bases lay in between. In nucleotides, the CDR3 is TGCAGCGTTGACACCCACGGGGCTGGGGCCAACGTCCTGACTTTC. It specifies CSVDTHGAGANVLTF.

The J gene is TRBJ2-1, the V gene TRBV12-5; TRBD1 agrees at 9 bases. This CDR3 is built from 17 residues. The V segment lost 6 bases and the J segment 2 bases; nucleotides outside the gene matches: 11. The V gene's germline CDR1 is LGHNT and CDR2 FRNRAP. The CDR3: CASGLTPGQGTYNEQFF. CDR3 DNA: TGTGCTAGTGGCCTAACCCCGGGACAGGGTACCTACAATGAGCAGTTCTTC.

This chain joins TRBV7-9 and TRBJ1-1, with D perhaps matching TRBD1 (6 bases). With 5 bases removed from V and 4 bases from J, the gap between germline ends came to 20 bases. Per the germline V gene, CDR1 is SEHNR and CDR2 is FQNEAQ (reference sequence). This CDR3 is built from 16 residues. The chain's CDR3 is CASSVSSGGAITEAFF. Here the CDR3 DNA reads TGTGCCAGCAGCGTCTCCTCGGGGGGGGCGATCACTGAAGCTTTCTTT.

This clone ranks as medium-sized. J is TRBJ2-2 and V is TRBV5-4; D is uncertain. Germline V gene data show CDR1 as SGHNT and CDR2 as YYREEE (reference sequence). The germline V and J ends were trimmed by 0 bases and 7 bases, with 13 bases remaining between them. The CDR3 extends over 15 amino acids. As DNA, the CDR3 is TGTGCCAGCAGCTTGGCGTTTCGTGGCGGCGGGGAGCTGTTTTTT. Translating it yields CASSLAFRGGGELFF.

The sample holds one count of this clone. The V and J genes are TRBV6-5 and TRBJ2-3, with 8 bases that match TRBD1. This CDR3 has 15 residues. The germline V gene encodes CDR1 MNHEY and CDR2 SVGAGI. V dropped 0 bases and J dropped 2; count of bases not matched to a gene: 1. Here the CDR3 DNA reads TGTGCCAGCAGTTACTCGGACAGGGCCACAGATACGCAGTATTTT. As protein: CASSYSDRATDTQYF.

This sequence joins TRBV28 and TRBJ2-7; 7 bases agree with TRBD2. Germline trimming cut 1 base from V and 3 bases from J; bases unmatched to any gene: 6. Germline V gene data show CDR1 as MDHEN and CDR2 as SYDVKM. The length of the CDR3 is 15 residues. The DNA of the CDR3 is TGTGCCAGCAGTTTATTTGGGCCTAGCGGCTACGAGCAGTACTTC. Residues: CASSLFGPSGYEQYF.

As concerns this clone: One junction end does not reproduce the germline sequence, and a read error may be involved. Other DNA sequences in the sample encode the same CDR3. V is TRBV12-5 and J is TRBJ2-7, with D hard to call. The CDR3 length is 16 residues. From germline, CDR1 is LGHNT and CDR2 FRNRAP. In nucleotides, the CDR3 is TGCGCTAGTGGTTTGGTACGGCAGGCTGCATCCTACGAGCAGTACTTC. This sequence encodes CASGLVRQAASYEQYF.

The J gene is TRBJ2-4, the V gene TRBV10-3; D possibly corresponds to TRBD2 (6 bases). The germline V gene encodes CDR1 ENHRY and CDR2 SYGVKD. There are 17 residues in the CDR3. Trimming cost V 3 bases and J 1 base, with 16 bases left between them. The CDR3 loop reads CAISEGQGGGAKNIQYF. CDR3 sequence (DNA): TGTGCCATCAGTGAAGGGCAGGGAGGCGGTGCCAAAAACATTCAGTACTTC.

V and J are TRBV7-9 and TRBJ1-3; 12 bases align to TRBD1. The CDR3 runs to 19 residues. Germline V gene data show CDR1 as SEHNR and CDR2 as FQNEAQ (reference sequence). V trimming: 5 bases; J trimming: 4 bases; junction bases outside the gene matches: 15. The CDR3 here is CASSPPGTGGNRAGNTIYF. The CDR3 nucleotides read TGTGCCAGCAGCCCCCCCGGGACAGGGGGCAACAGGGCAGGAAACACCATATATTTT.

The CDR3 nucleotides are TGTGCCAGCAGCATAAATAAAGAGACCCAGTACTTC. Translating gives CASSINKETQYF. The chain is built from TRBV7-2 and TRBJ2-5; no definite D call. CDR3 length equals 12 residues. The germline V gene has CDR1 SGHTA and CDR2 FQGNSA. The V end lost 5 bases, the J end lost 3 bases, and 7 bases lay between the germline ends.

The chain uses TRBV28 and TRBJ1-5; D not resolved. The length of the CDR3 is 14 residues. The germline V and J ends were trimmed by 7 bases and 0 bases, with 10 bases remaining between them. Looked up from germline, CDR1 is MDHEN and CDR2 is SYDVKM. This CDR3 reads CASKRNYSNQPQHF. In nucleotides, the CDR3 is TGTGCCAGCAAACGGAACTATAGCAATCAGCCCCAGCATTTT. The full variable domain, completed using reference TRBV28 and TRBJ1-5, is DVKVTQSSRYLVKRTGEKVFLECVQDMDHENMFWYRQDPGLGLRLIYFSYDVKMKEKGDIPEGYSVSREKKERFSLILESASTNQTSMYLCASKRNYSNQPQHFGDGTRLSIL.

This chain joins TRBV4-3 and TRBJ2-2; 7 nucleotides match TRBD2. CDR3 length equals 15 residues. The V gene end was trimmed by 2 bases and the J gene end by 5 bases; junction bases not matched to a gene: 5. Per germline, CDR1 LGHNA and CDR2 YSLEER. The CDR3 sequence: CASSQPGLPTGELFF. CDR3 in DNA: TGCGCCAGCAGCCAACCGGGACTACCGACCGGGGAGCTGTTTTTT.